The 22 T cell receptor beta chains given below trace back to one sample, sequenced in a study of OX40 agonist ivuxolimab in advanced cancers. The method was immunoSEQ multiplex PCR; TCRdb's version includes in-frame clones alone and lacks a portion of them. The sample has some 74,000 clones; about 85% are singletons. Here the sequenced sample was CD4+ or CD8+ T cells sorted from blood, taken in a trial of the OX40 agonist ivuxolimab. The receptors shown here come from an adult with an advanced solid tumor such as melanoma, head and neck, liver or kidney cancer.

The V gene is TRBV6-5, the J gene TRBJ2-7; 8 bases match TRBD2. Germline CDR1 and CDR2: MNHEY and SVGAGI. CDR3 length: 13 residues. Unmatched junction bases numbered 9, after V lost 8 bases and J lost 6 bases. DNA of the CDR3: TGTGCCAGCGGGGGACTAGTTGACCGCGAGCAGTACTTC. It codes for CASGGLVDREQYF.

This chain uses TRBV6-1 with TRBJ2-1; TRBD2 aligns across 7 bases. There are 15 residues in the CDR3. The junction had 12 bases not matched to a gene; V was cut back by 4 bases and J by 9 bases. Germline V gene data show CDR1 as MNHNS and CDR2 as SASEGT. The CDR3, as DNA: TGTGCCAGCAGTGTGGTAGCGGGTAAGGGTAGTGAGCAGTTCTTC. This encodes CASSVVAGKGSEQFF.

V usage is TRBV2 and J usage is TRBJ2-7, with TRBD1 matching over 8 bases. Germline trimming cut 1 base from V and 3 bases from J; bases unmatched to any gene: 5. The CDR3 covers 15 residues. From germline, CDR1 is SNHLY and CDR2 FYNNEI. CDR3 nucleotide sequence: TGTGCCAGCAGTGAAGGCGGGACAGGTTTCTACGAGCAGTACTTC. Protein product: CASSEGGTGFYEQYF.

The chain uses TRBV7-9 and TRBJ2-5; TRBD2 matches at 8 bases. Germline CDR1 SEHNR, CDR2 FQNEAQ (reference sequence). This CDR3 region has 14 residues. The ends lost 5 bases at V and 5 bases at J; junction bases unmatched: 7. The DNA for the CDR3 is TGTGCCAGCAGCGAAGCGGGGGTGGGGGAGACCCAGTACTTC. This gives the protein CASSEAGVGETQYF.

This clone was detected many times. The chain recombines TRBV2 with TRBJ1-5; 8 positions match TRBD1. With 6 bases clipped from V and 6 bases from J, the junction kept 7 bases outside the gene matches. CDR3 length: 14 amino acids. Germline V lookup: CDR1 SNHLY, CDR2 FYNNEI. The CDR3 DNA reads TGTGCCAGCAGGGGCAGGGGGCTTTTTCAGCCCCAGCATTTT. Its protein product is CASRGRGLFQPQHF. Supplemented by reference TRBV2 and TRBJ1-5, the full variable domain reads EPEVTQTPSHQVTQMGQEVILRCVPISNHLYFYWYRQILGQKVEFLVSFYNNEISEKSEIFDDQFSVERPDGSNFTLKIRSTKLEDSAMYFCASRGRGLFQPQHFGDGTRLSIL.

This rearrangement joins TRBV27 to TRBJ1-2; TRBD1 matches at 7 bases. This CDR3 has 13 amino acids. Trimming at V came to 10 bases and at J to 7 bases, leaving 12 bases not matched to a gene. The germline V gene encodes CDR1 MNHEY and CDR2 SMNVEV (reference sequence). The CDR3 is CATKTQGVGGYTF. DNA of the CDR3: TGTGCCACCAAAACGCAGGGGGTTGGTGGCTACACCTTC.

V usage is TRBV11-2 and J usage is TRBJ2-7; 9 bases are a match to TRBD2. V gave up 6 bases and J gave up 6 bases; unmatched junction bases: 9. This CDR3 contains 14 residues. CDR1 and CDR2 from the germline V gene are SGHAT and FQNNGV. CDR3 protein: CASRSTSGGGEQYF. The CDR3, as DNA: TGTGCCAGCAGGTCGACTAGCGGAGGGGGCGAGCAGTACTTC. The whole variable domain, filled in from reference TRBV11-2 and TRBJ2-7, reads EAGVAQSPRYKIIEKRQSVAFWCNPISGHATLYWYQQILGQGPKLLIQFQNNGVVDDSQLPKDRFSAERLKGVDSTLKIQPAKLEDSAVYLCASRSTSGGGEQYFGPGTRLTVT.

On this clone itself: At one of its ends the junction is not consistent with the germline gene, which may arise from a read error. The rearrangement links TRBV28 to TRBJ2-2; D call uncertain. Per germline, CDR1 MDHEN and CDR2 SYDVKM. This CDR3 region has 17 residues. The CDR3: CASSLVPPTAKTGELFF. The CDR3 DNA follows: TGTGCCAGCAGCCTCGTTCCTCCCACGGCGAAGACCGGGGAGCTGTTTTTT.

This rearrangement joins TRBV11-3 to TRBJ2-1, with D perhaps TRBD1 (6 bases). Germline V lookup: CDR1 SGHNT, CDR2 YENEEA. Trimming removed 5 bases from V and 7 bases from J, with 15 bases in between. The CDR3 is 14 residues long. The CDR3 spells CASSLLTGSNEQFF. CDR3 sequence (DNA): TGTGCCAGCAGCCTCTTAACAGGGTCAAATGAGCAGTTCTTC. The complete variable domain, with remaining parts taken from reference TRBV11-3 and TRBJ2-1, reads EAGVVQSPRYKIIEKKQPVAFWCNPISGHNTLYWYLQNLGQGPELLIRYENEEAVDDSQLPKDRFSAERLKGVDSTLKIQPAELGDSAVYLCASSLLTGSNEQFFGPGTRLTVL.

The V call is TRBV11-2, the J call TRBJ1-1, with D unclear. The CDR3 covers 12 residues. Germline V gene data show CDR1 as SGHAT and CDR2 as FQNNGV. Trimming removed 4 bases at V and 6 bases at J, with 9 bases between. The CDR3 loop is CASSYKVAEAFF. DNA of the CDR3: TGTGCCAGCAGCTACAAGGTCGCTGAAGCTTTCTTT.

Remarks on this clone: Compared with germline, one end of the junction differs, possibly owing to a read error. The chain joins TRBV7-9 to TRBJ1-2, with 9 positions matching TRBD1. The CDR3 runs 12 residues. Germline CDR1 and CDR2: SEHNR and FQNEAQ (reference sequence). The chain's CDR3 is CASRFRTGEIAF. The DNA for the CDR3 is TGTGCCAGCAGATTCAGGACAGGGGAGATTGCCTTC.

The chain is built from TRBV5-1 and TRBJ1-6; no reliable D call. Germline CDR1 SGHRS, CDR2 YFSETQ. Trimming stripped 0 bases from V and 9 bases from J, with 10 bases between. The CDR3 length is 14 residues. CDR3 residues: CASSLAGRGSPLHF. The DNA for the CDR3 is TGCGCCAGCAGCTTGGCCGGGCGAGGTTCACCCCTCCACTTT.

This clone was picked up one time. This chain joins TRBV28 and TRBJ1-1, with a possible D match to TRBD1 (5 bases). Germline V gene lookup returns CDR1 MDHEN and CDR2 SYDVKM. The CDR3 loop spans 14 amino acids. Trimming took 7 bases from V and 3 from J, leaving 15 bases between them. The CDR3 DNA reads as TGTGCCAGCAACGAGGGGAACCGGGACACTGAAGCTTTCTTT. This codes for CASNEGNRDTEAFF.

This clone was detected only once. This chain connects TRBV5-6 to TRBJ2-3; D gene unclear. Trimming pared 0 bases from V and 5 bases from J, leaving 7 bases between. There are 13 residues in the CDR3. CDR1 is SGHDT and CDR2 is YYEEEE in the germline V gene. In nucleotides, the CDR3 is TGTGCCAGCAGCTTGGGGTTCGAAGATACGCAGTATTTT. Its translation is CASSLGFEDTQYF.

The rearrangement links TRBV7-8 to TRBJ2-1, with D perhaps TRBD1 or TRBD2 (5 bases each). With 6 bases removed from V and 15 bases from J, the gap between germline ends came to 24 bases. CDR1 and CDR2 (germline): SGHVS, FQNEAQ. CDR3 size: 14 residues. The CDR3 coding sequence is TGTGCCAGCAGTCGACTCAGGTTTCCGGGACGGCGGTTCTTC. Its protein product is CASSRLRFPGRRFF.

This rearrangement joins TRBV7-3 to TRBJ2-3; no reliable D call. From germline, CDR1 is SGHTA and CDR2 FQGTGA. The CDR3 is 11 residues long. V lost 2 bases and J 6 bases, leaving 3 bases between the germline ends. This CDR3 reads CASSLQDTQYF. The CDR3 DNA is TGTGCCAGCAGCTTACAGGATACGCAGTATTTT.

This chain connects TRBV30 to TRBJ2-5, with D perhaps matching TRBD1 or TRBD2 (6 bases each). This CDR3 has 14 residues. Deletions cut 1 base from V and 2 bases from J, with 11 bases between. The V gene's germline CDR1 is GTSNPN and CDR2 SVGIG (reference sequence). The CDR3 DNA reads TGTGCCTGGAGTGATACAGGGACTCAAGAGACCCAGTACTTC. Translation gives CAWSDTGTQETQYF.

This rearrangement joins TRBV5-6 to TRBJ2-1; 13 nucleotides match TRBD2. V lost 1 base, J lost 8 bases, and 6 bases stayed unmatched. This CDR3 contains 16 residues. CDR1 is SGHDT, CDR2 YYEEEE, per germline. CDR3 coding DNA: TGTGCCAGCAGCTTGCCGACTAGCGGGGGGACAGATGAGCAGTTCTTC. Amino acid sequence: CASSLPTSGGTDEQFF.

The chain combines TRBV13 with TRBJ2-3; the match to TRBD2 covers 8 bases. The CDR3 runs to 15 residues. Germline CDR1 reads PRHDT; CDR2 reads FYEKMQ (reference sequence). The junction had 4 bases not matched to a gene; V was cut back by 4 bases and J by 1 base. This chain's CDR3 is CASSSGLARTDTQYF. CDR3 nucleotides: TGTGCCAGCAGCTCAGGACTAGCCCGCACAGATACGCAGTATTTT.

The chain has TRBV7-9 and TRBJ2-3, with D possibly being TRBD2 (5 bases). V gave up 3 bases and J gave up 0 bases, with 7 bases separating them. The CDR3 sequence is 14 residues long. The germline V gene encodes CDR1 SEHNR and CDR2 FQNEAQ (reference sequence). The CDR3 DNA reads TGTGCCAGCAGCTTCCAGCGGAGCACAGATACGCAGTATTTT. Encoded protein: CASSFQRSTDTQYF.

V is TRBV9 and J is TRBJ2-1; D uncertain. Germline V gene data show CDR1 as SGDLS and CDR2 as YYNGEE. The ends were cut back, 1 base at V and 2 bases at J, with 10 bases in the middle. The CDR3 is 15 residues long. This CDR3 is CASSVRGEAYNEQFF. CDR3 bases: TGTGCCAGCAGCGTACGTGGCGAGGCCTACAATGAGCAGTTCTTC.

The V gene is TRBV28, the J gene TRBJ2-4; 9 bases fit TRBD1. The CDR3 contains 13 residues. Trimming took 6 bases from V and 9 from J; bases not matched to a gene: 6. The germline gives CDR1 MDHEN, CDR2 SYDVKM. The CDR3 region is CASRTPQGAIQYF. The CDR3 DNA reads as TGTGCCAGCAGGACCCCACAGGGGGCCATTCAGTACTTC.